This entry lists 32 T cell receptor beta chains sequenced from one sample in a study of cytomegalovirus exposure and HLA in healthy donors. The table came from immunoSEQ multiplex PCR; TCRdb's copy has only in-frame clones and leaves some out. The data show about 65,000 clones, approximately 90% seen once. Sequencing was carried out using PBMCs. All receptors come from a woman aged 18-29 years in good health and CMV-seronegative.

The sample holds one count of this clone. This chain uses TRBV7-3 with TRBJ2-7; D is undetermined. Per the germline V gene, CDR1 is SGHTA and CDR2 is FQGTGA. CDR3 length equals 14 residues. V lost 3 bases to trimming and J lost 2 bases, with 11 bases between them. The CDR3 nucleotides read TGTGCCAGCAGCTTTGCTCCAGGTCCCTACGAGCAGTACTTC. Its protein is CASSFAPGPYEQYF.

The V gene is TRBV29-1, the J gene TRBJ1-1; D is ambiguous. Between the trimmed V and J ends, which lost 0 bases and 0 bases, there was a span of 14 bases. The CDR3 is 16 amino acids. Germline CDR1 reads SQVTM; CDR2 reads ANQGSEA. The CDR3 sequence: CSVEDLLRTLNTEAFF. In nucleotides, the CDR3 is TGCAGCGTTGAAGATCTTCTGCGGACTTTGAACACTGAAGCTTTCTTT.

The chain carries TRBV29-1 and TRBJ1-2; possible D gene TRBD1, 6 bases. This CDR3 region has 12 residues. Trimming shortened V by 1 base and J by 10 bases, and 13 bases separated the two germline ends. Germline V gives CDR1 SQVTM, CDR2 ANQGSEA. The CDR3 region is CSVEGDRGNYTF. The CDR3 DNA sequence: TGCAGCGTTGAAGGGGATAGGGGGAACTACACCTTC.

The chain is built from TRBV6-7 and TRBJ2-5; the D is unclear. TRBV6-7 is identified as an open reading frame with a role that is uncertain. The V end was cut by 6 bases, the J end by 4 bases, with 3 bases between. The CDR3 contains 10 residues. The CDR3 region has the DNA TGTGCCAGCAGCAGAGAGACCCAGTACTTC. Amino acid sequence: CASSRETQYF.

V usage is TRBV6-4 and J usage is TRBJ2-7; the D is unclear. CDR1 and CDR2 (germline): MRHNA, SNTAGT. The CDR3 is 16 amino acids. Trimming shortened V by 0 bases and J by 0 bases, and 12 bases separated the two germline ends. The CDR3 spells CASSDSILAGSYEQYF. In DNA, the CDR3 is TGTGCCAGCAGTGACTCGATATTAGCCGGCTCCTACGAGCAGTACTTC.

The chain links TRBV27 to TRBJ2-3, with D maybe TRBD1 (8 bases). Germline CDR1 reads MNHEY; CDR2 reads SMNVEV (reference sequence). This CDR3 has 17 amino acids. V dropped 5 bases and J dropped 1 base, with 19 bases sitting between them. CDR3 coding DNA: TGTGCCAGCAGTCGGACAGGGACTAACTCGGGCACAGATACGCAGTATTTT. Translation: CASSRTGTNSGTDTQYF.

The chain carries TRBV6-1 and TRBJ1-5, with D possibly being TRBD1 (6 bases). Deletions cut 3 bases from V and 7 bases from J, with 13 bases between. This CDR3 is 14 amino acids long. The germline V gene has CDR1 MNHNS and CDR2 SASEGT. The CDR3 DNA reads TGTGCCAGCAGTGAGGAAAGGGGGAACCAGCCCCAGCATTTT. This sequence encodes CASSEERGNQPQHF.

This rearrangement joins TRBV28 to TRBJ1-6, with unresolved D. CDR1 and CDR2 (germline): MDHEN, SYDVKM. Between the trimmed V and J ends, which lost 6 bases and 15 bases, there was a span of 24 bases. The CDR3 is 15 amino acids. The CDR3 DNA reads as TGTGCCAGCAGCTTAAGAGTTTCTTGGAGGTTTAACCTCCACTTT. Translated: CASSLRVSWRFNLHF.

The chain couples TRBV7-2 to TRBJ2-3; TRBD2 matches at 12 bases. This CDR3 has 16 amino acids. Germline assignment: CDR1 SGHTA and CDR2 FQGNSA. Trimming cost V 8 bases and J 4 bases; bases outside gene matches: 10. The CDR3 region is CASRWTSGISADTQYF. In DNA form, the CDR3 reads TGTGCCAGCCGATGGACTAGCGGGATTTCGGCAGATACGCAGTATTTT. Complete variable domain (other parts from reference TRBV7-2 and TRBJ2-3): GAGVSQSPSNKVTEKGKDVELRCDPISGHTALYWYRQSLGQGLEFLIYFQGNSAPDKSGLPSDRFSAERTGGSVSTLTIQRTQQEDSAVYLCASRWTSGISADTQYFGPGTRLTVL.

Here the CDR3 reads CATSSWDRTDTQYF. The CDR3 DNA is TGTGCCACCAGCAGCTGGGACAGGACAGATACGCAGTATTTT. The rearrangement links TRBV15 to TRBJ2-3, with 8 bases matching TRBD1. Germline trimming cut 3 bases from V and 3 bases from J; bases unmatched to any gene: 2. Germline lookup yields CDR1 LNHNV and CDR2 YYDKDF (reference sequence). This CDR3 has 14 amino acids.

This clone came up a few times. V and J are TRBV6-6 and TRBJ1-2; 8 bases are a match to TRBD1. This CDR3 has 12 residues. V lost 11 bases, J lost 8 bases, and 10 bases stayed unmatched. Germline CDR1 is MNHNY and CDR2 is SVGAGI (reference sequence). CDR3: CAGGQGGGGYTF. CDR3 in DNA: TGTGCCGGTGGACAGGGAGGAGGGGGCTACACCTTC.

The V call is TRBV20-1, the J call TRBJ1-2; D is unresolved. CDR3 size: 11 residues. CDR1 DFQATT and CDR2 SNEGSKA come from the germline V gene (reference sequence). Trimming removed 5 bases from V and 3 bases from J, with 7 bases in between. The CDR3 coding sequence is TGCAGTGCTGGACTGTACTATGGCTACACCTTC. Protein sequence: CSAGLYYGYTF.

The chain employs TRBV7-2 and TRBJ2-2; D is ambiguous. CDR1 and CDR2 (germline): SGHTA, FQGNSA. The V end was cut by 6 bases, the J end by 1 base, with 9 bases between. The CDR3 has 14 residues. CDR3 DNA: TGTGCCAGCAGGCTTTGGAGGAACACCGGGGAGCTGTTTTTT. This gives the protein CASRLWRNTGELFF.

This CDR3 is CASSSQGGYNSPLHF. The CDR3 DNA follows: TGTGCCAGCAGCTCCCAGGGAGGGTATAATTCACCCCTCCACTTT. This chain joins TRBV7-2 and TRBJ1-6, with a weak D call TRBD1 (5 bases). The CDR3 consists of 15 residues. Trimming pared 4 bases from V and 4 bases from J, leaving 11 bases between. The germline V gene encodes CDR1 SGHTA and CDR2 FQGNSA.

The sample holds one count of this clone. This chain uses TRBV27 with TRBJ1-6; 11 bases match TRBD1. The trim removed 6 bases at V and 8 bases at J, leaving 12 bases unmatched. Per the germline V gene, CDR1 is MNHEY and CDR2 is SMNVEV (reference sequence). The CDR3 contains 17 residues. CDR3 sequence: CASSLTTPGQGDSPLHF. CDR3 bases: TGTGCCAGCAGCTTAACCACCCCGGGACAGGGGGATTCACCCCTCCACTTT.

This clone has a single count. V gene TRBV7-9 combines with J gene TRBJ1-1, with D uncertain. The germline V gene encodes CDR1 SEHNR and CDR2 FQNEAQ (reference sequence). The CDR3 runs 14 residues. V was trimmed by 5 bases and J by 3 bases, leaving 13 bases between them. CDR3 protein: CASSLTVRDTEAFF. CDR3 bases: TGTGCCAGCAGCCTTACAGTGAGGGACACTGAAGCTTTCTTT.

The rearrangement uses TRBV28 and TRBJ1-2; no reliable D call. Germline values: CDR1 MDHEN, CDR2 SYDVKM. The CDR3 runs to 12 residues. V dropped 5 bases and J dropped 4 bases, with 8 bases sitting between them. CDR3 coding DNA: TGTGCCAGCAGTCCACGGGGCTATGGCTACACCTTC. This sequence encodes CASSPRGYGYTF.

V gene TRBV29-1 combines with J gene TRBJ2-3, with D possibly matching TRBD1 (5 bases). This CDR3 is 12 amino acids long. CDR1 SQVTM and CDR2 ANQGSEA come from the germline V gene. Trimming stripped 2 bases from V and 6 bases from J, with 9 bases between. CDR3 sequence reads: CSVEPDKDTQYF. The CDR3 DNA follows: TGCAGCGTTGAACCGGACAAGGATACGCAGTATTTT.

The chain links TRBV7-6 to TRBJ2-7; no firm D call. Between the trimmed V and J ends, which lost 5 bases and 4 bases, there was a span of 9 bases. Germline CDR1 SGHVS, CDR2 FNYEAQ. This CDR3 is 12 amino acids long. CDR3 bases: TGTGCCAGCAGCCCTAAGTCTTACGAGCAGTACTTC. This sequence encodes CASSPKSYEQYF. The complete variable domain, with remaining parts taken from reference TRBV7-6 and TRBJ2-7, reads GAGVSQSPRYKVTKRGQDVALRCDPISGHVSLYWYRQALGQGPEFLTYFNYEAQQDKSGLPNDRFSAERPEGSISTLTIQRTEQRDSAMYRCASSPKSYEQYFGPGTRLTVT.

This clone was counted a few times. The gene calls are TRBV20-1 and TRBJ2-2; D unresolved. The ends were cut back, 6 bases at V and 1 base at J, with 3 bases in the middle. This CDR3 is built from 11 residues. Looked up from germline, CDR1 is DFQATT and CDR2 is SNEGSKA (reference sequence). The CDR3 loop is CSAQNTGELFF. The CDR3 DNA sequence: TGCAGTGCACAGAACACCGGGGAGCTGTTTTTT.

J is TRBJ2-1 and V is TRBV14, with 8 bases fitting TRBD2. This CDR3 region has 17 residues. Germline V gene data show CDR1 as SGHDN and CDR2 as FVKESK. Trimming removed 1 base from V and 6 bases from J; junction bases left unmatched: 11. Here the CDR3 reads CASSQVFISGGANEQFF. CDR3 sequence (DNA): TGTGCCAGCAGCCAAGTTTTCATCTCGGGAGGGGCCAATGAGCAGTTCTTC.

V and J are TRBV5-1 and TRBJ2-3, with D perhaps TRBD1 (5 bases). Germline assignment: CDR1 SGHRS and CDR2 YFSETQ. V was shortened by 0 bases and J by 3 bases, with 8 bases between the two germline ends. The CDR3 has 14 residues. CDR3: CASSLVQGTDTQYF. The CDR3 DNA sequence: TGCGCCAGCAGCTTGGTCCAGGGAACAGATACGCAGTATTTT.

This clone was observed a few times. As DNA, the CDR3 is TGTGCTAGTGGTTTGGTCCCGGGACAGGGCCGGGGCTACGAGCAGTACTTC. Amino acid sequence: CASGLVPGQGRGYEQYF. The genes are TRBV12-5 and TRBJ2-7; 9 positions agree with TRBD1. This CDR3 contains 17 residues. V lost 0 bases to trimming and J lost 3 bases; unmatched junction nucleotides: 9. Germline CDR1 and CDR2: LGHNT and FRNRAP.

This clone appeared once. The rearrangement links TRBV6-5 to TRBJ1-1; TRBD1 matches at 9 bases. This CDR3 comprises 15 residues. V shed 7 bases and J 1 base; nucleotides not matched to a gene: 7. Germline CDR1 is MNHEY and CDR2 is SVGAGI. As DNA, the CDR3 is TGTGCCAGCATACAGGGGGCGCGAGGGAACACTGAAGCTTTCTTT. Translating it yields CASIQGARGNTEAFF.

The chain links TRBV5-1 to TRBJ1-6; no clear D gene. Trimming took off 0 bases at V and 3 bases at J, with 4 bases between the two ends. Germline loops: CDR1 SGHRS, CDR2 YFSETQ. The CDR3 is 14 residues long. The CDR3 DNA sequence: TGCGCCAGCAGCTTGGGCGTCTATAATTCACCCCTCCACTTT. The encoded protein is CASSLGVYNSPLHF.

This chain uses TRBV15 with TRBJ1-1, with D unclear. The CDR3 is 14 residues long. The germline gives CDR1 LNHNV, CDR2 YYDKDF (reference sequence). The V end was cut by 2 bases, the J end by 3 bases, with 10 bases between. CDR3 in amino acids: CATSRSWQHTEAFF. The CDR3 DNA reads as TGTGCCACCAGCAGATCGTGGCAACACACTGAAGCTTTCTTT.

Details on this clone: A junction boundary mismatches the germline segment, possibly from a read error. The chain carries TRBV7-7 and TRBJ2-7, with D perhaps matching TRBD1 or TRBD2 (5 bases each). In germline, CDR1 is SSHAT, CDR2 FNYEAQ (reference sequence). The CDR3 loop spans 16 amino acids. As DNA, the CDR3 is TGTGCTAGCAGCTTAGGGGCGGGTATTTGGGAACGCGAGCAGTACTTC. It translates to CASSLGAGIWEREQYF.

With respect to this clone: Here the CDR3 omits its conserved ending phenylalanine or tryptophan, so a read error is the likely source. The DNA is omitted, as the CDR3 cannot be located on it reliably, and the CDR3 follows TCRdb's listing. V usage is TRBV18 and J usage is TRBJ2-7; TRBD2 is the table's D call and was not checked against the DNA. Germline CDR1 reads KGHSH; CDR2 reads LQKENI. The CDR3 length is 13 residues, termini included. The CDR3 protein is CASSGTSGRADEY.

The chain links TRBV29-1 to TRBJ1-5; 7 bases are a match to TRBD1. CDR1 SQVTM and CDR2 ANQGSEA come from the germline V gene. V lost 6 bases, J lost 3 bases, and 5 bases stayed unmatched. The length of the CDR3 is 13 residues. CDR3 residues: CSVAGTDNQPQHF. For the CDR3, the DNA is TGCAGCGTCGCCGGGACAGACAATCAGCCCCAGCATTTT. Full variable domain (remainder filled in from reference TRBV29-1 and TRBJ1-5): SAVISQKPSRDICQRGTSLTIQCQVDSQVTMMFWYRQQPGQSLTLIATANQGSEATYESGFVIDKFPISRPNLTFSTLTVSNMSPEDSSIYLCSVAGTDNQPQHFGDGTRLSIL.

V is TRBV4-2 and J is TRBJ2-3; 8 bases are a match to TRBD2. The CDR3 is made up of 18 amino acids. After removal of 1 base from V and 5 bases from J, the junction contained 14 bases not matched to a gene. The germline CDR1 and CDR2 sequences are LGHNA and YNFKEQ. DNA for the CDR3: TGTGCCAGCAGCCAAGGGGCACCTGGGACTAGAGGTGGAGATACGCAGTATTTT. This encodes CASSQGAPGTRGGDTQYF.

The chain employs TRBV11-3 and TRBJ2-1; D may be TRBD1 (6 bases). Germline V gene sequence: CDR1 SGHNT, CDR2 YENEEA. The V end was cut by 6 bases, the J end by 2 bases, with 14 bases between. This CDR3 region has 15 residues. Written as DNA, the CDR3 is TGTGCCAGCAGAATTGACAGGAGCCCCTACAATGAGCAGTTCTTC. It codes for CASRIDRSPYNEQFF.

The chain uses TRBV27 and TRBJ2-3, with 12 positions matching TRBD2. Germline lookup yields CDR1 MNHEY and CDR2 SMNVEV (reference sequence). The CDR3 spans 20 residues. Trimming at V came to 5 bases and at J to 6 bases, leaving 21 bases not matched to a gene. CDR3 in DNA: TGTGCCAGCAGTCCGGAACGTTGGACTAGCGGGAAAGAGGTCGTGGATACGCAGTATTTT. This codes for CASSPERWTSGKEVVDTQYF.